The 6 T cell receptor beta chains below were found in one sample sequenced in a study of human T cells and chemical hapten exposure. Time point noted: patch test 1, 2 weeks after DPC sensitization. Treatment in this sample: therapeutic diphenylcyclopropenone sensitization with weekly scalp DPC. TCRdb processed the RACE reads anew with MiXCR; each CDR3 protein has one entry. This table has 150,000 to 200,000 distinct CDR3 sequences, 13% to 15% appearing once. The sequences come from whole blood, collected in connection with sensitization to the hapten diphenylcyclopropenone (DPC). The receptors were sampled from a woman aged 30 to 39 with alopecia areata. Some clones in this sample may be carry-over from other donors' samples.

This rearrangement joins TRBV10-3 to TRBJ1-4; tentatively, D is TRBD1 (6 bases). The germline V and J ends were trimmed by 6 bases and 6 bases, with 11 bases remaining between them. The CDR3 length is 13 residues. Germline assignment: CDR1 ENHRY and CDR2 SYGVKD. The CDR3 here is CAIRGGSDEKLFF. In DNA form, the CDR3 reads TGTGCCATCAGAGGGGGTTCGGATGAAAAACTGTTTTTT.

This clonotype showed up just a few times. The V gene is TRBV20-1, the J gene TRBJ1-3, with 9 bases lining up with TRBD1. The V gene end was trimmed by 5 bases and the J gene end by 1 base; junction bases not matched to a gene: 3. Germline V gene data show CDR1 as DFQATT and CDR2 as SNEGSKA (reference sequence). The CDR3 has 14 residues. In nucleotides, the CDR3 is TGCAGTGCTGCCGACAGGGGGTCTGGAAACACCATATATTTT. This sequence encodes CSAADRGSGNTIYF.

The chain employs TRBV5-5 and TRBJ2-7, with 7 positions matching TRBD1. V shed 4 bases and J 1 base; nucleotides not matched to a gene: 8. This CDR3 region has 15 residues. Germline lookup yields CDR1 SGHKS and CDR2 YYEKEE (reference sequence). CDR3 in amino acids: CASSRTGDASYEQYF. The CDR3, as DNA: TGTGCCAGCAGCCGAACAGGGGACGCATCCTACGAGCAGTACTTC.

In its sample, this clonotype was seen a few times. The chain combines TRBV20-1 with TRBJ1-4; possibly TRBD1 for D (6 bases). Germline CDR1 DFQATT, CDR2 SNEGSKA (reference sequence). The CDR3 is 18 residues long. V lost 2 bases, J lost 1 base, and 20 bases lay in between. CDR3 amino acids: CSARSRRGARGTNEKLFF. CDR3 coding DNA: TGCAGTGCTAGATCCCGCCGGGGGGCGCGCGGAACTAATGAAAAACTGTTTTTT.

The rearrangement uses TRBV2 and TRBJ2-3; D is undetermined. V was shortened by 8 bases and J by 2 bases, with 8 bases between the two germline ends. CDR1 and CDR2 (germline): SNHLY, FYNNEI. The CDR3 has 12 residues. CDR3 nucleotide sequence: TGTGCCAGCGCAGAGTCCACAGATACGCAGTATTTT. This encodes CASAESTDTQYF.

The CDR3 DNA reads TGTGCCAGCAGTCAGGGCCAGGCGCCCCAGCATTTT. The encoded protein is CASSQGQAPQHF. The chain uses TRBV7-9 and TRBJ1-5, with a tentative D call TRBD1 (5 bases). Trimming pared 6 bases from V and 9 bases from J, leaving 12 bases between. Germline V CDR1 and CDR2: SEHNR, FQNEAQ (reference sequence). This CDR3 is built from 12 residues.